Below, 12 T cell receptor beta chains from the same sample are listed, as sequenced in a study of identical twins. TCRdb reprocessed the 5' RACE reads with MiXCR, giving one entry per CDR3 protein. Among hundreds of thousands of distinct CDR3 sequences listed, 8.6% were seen once. This same sample was also part of a study on yellow fever vaccine responses in identical twins.

Sequencing was performed on PBMCs. These receptors were collected from a woman under 30 in good health.

This clonotype was picked up a small number of times. The V gene is TRBV3-1, the J gene TRBJ2-3, with D hard to call. This CDR3 contains 15 residues. Trimming stripped 0 bases from V and 5 bases from J, with 12 bases between. Germline lookup yields CDR1 LGHDT and CDR2 YNNKEL (reference sequence). CDR3 DNA sequence: TGTGCCAGCAGCCAAGATGGCAGGTTTCAAGATACGCAGTATTTT. Protein: CASSQDGRFQDTQYF.

There are a few counts of this clonotype. The chain carries TRBV5-1 and TRBJ2-1; no definite D call. V was pared by 0 bases and J by 4 bases, with 11 bases between. Per germline, CDR1 SGHRS and CDR2 YFSETQ. This CDR3 has 15 residues. CDR3 loop: CASSLEARWYNEQFF. For the CDR3, the DNA is TGCGCCAGCAGCTTGGAGGCCAGGTGGTACAATGAGCAGTTCTTC. The full variable domain, with the rest looked up from reference TRBV5-1 and TRBJ2-1, is KAGVTQTPRYLIKTRGQQVTLSCSPISGHRSVSWYQQTPGQGLQFLFEYFSETQRNKGNFPGRFSGRQFSNSRSEMNVSTLELGDSALYLCASSLEARWYNEQFFGPGTRLTVL.

This clonotype was detected a few times. In DNA form, the CDR3 reads TGTGCCAGCAGTCCCAGGGGGATTAGCGGCGAGCAGTACTTC. It specifies CASSPRGISGEQYF. The chain carries TRBV28 and TRBJ2-7, with D possibly being TRBD1 (7 bases). The V end lost 5 bases, the J end lost 6 bases, and 17 bases lay between the germline ends. Germline values: CDR1 MDHEN, CDR2 SYDVKM. The CDR3 runs 14 residues.

A few counts support this clonotype. This chain links TRBV6-6 with TRBJ2-5; D perhaps matches TRBD1 (5 bases). The V and J ends lost 7 bases and 2 bases respectively, with 8 bases between them. The V gene's germline CDR1 is MNHNY and CDR2 SVGAGI (reference sequence). The CDR3 runs to 12 residues. CDR3 residues: CASMTEQETQYF. CDR3 DNA: TGTGCCAGCATGACAGAACAAGAGACCCAGTACTTC.

This clonotype has only a few counts. V gene TRBV7-9 combines with J gene TRBJ2-7, with 10 bases aligning to TRBD1. V shed 1 base and J 9 bases; nucleotides not matched to a gene: 6. Germline CDR1 and CDR2: SEHNR and FQNEAQ (reference sequence). The CDR3 length is 14 residues. CDR3 nucleotide sequence: TGTGCCAGCAGCTTAGGGTCCGGACAGGGGGTGCAGTACTTC. This sequence encodes CASSLGSGQGVQYF.

This chain uses TRBV12-3 or TRBV12-4 with TRBJ2-3; TRBD1 might be the D (6 bases). The CDR3 is 16 amino acids. V was cut by 6 bases and J by 0 bases, with 16 bases left in between. In DNA, the CDR3 is TGTGCCAGCAGCTCCTCGAATACAGGGAGCACAGATACGCAGTATTTT. Translating gives CASSSSNTGSTDTQYF.

This chain joins TRBV24-1 and TRBJ1-1, with 9 bases lining up with TRBD1. Germline loops: CDR1 KGHDR, CDR2 SFDVKD. The CDR3 covers 15 residues. Trimming at V came to 2 bases and at J to 5 bases, leaving 5 bases not matched to a gene. The DNA of the CDR3 is TGTGCCACCAGTGATTCCCGACAGGGGGATACTGAAGCTTTCTTT. This gives the protein CATSDSRQGDTEAFF.

The V and J genes are TRBV10-3 and TRBJ2-7, with 9 bases identical to TRBD1. The junction had 4 bases not matched to a gene; V was cut back by 7 bases and J by 0 bases. CDR1 and CDR2 (germline): ENHRY, SYGVKD. This CDR3 comprises 14 residues. The CDR3 protein is CAIMGTGNSYEQYF. Here the CDR3 DNA reads TGTGCCATCATGGGGACAGGGAACTCCTACGAGCAGTACTTC.

There are a few counts of this clonotype. V and J are TRBV7-2 and TRBJ2-7; 7 positions agree with TRBD2. V lost 7 bases and J lost 4; bases outside the gene matches: 13. The length of the CDR3 is 15 residues. Germline assignment: CDR1 SGHTA and CDR2 FQGNSA. In nucleotides, the CDR3 is TGTGCCAGCAACCTTTTTGGGACTAACAAATACGAGCAGTACTTC. It encodes CASNLFGTNKYEQYF.

The chain is built from TRBV30 and TRBJ2-7; D is possibly TRBD1 (5 bases). Looked up from germline, CDR1 is GTSNPN and CDR2 is SVGIG (reference sequence). Between the trimmed V and J ends, which lost 0 bases and 1 base, there was a span of 10 bases. The CDR3 length is 14 residues. The CDR3 loop is CAWSVPGSSYEQYF. In DNA form, the CDR3 reads TGTGCCTGGAGTGTGCCAGGGTCGTCCTACGAGCAGTACTTC.

The V and J genes are TRBV5-6 and TRBJ2-1; 9 bases match TRBD2. CDR3 length: 16 residues. Germline CDR1 is SGHDT and CDR2 is YYEEEE. After removal of 1 base from V and 5 bases from J, the junction contained 7 bases not matched to a gene. The CDR3 nucleotides are TGTGCCAGCAGCTTGCGTCTGACTAGCGGTAACAATGAGCAGTTCTTC. Its protein product is CASSLRLTSGNNEQFF.

This clonotype was picked up a small number of times. CDR3: CASSTGHLDDELFF. The CDR3 DNA follows: TGTGCCAGCAGCACCGGACATCTCGACGACGAACTGTTTTTT. The chain carries TRBV7-9 and TRBJ1-4; a weak D match, TRBD1 (5 bases). The CDR3 contains 14 residues. Germline CDR1 SEHNR, CDR2 FQNEAQ (reference sequence). Trimming removed 5 bases at V and 12 bases at J, with 19 bases between.